The present TCR beta chain was sequenced within a study of PD-L1 blockade in urothelial cancer. Some clones are missing from TCRdb's copy, which holds only in-frame ones; the method was immunoSEQ multiplex PCR. The repertoire includes tens of thousands of clones, 70% to 90% of them detected once, and roughly 1.6% sits in the top ten. Trimming took 2 bases from V and 2 from J, leaving 15 bases between them. This CDR3 spans 17 amino acids. Germline V gene lookup returns CDR1 LGHNA and CDR2 YNFKEQ. Stated time point: pretreatment peripheral blood. The material was PBMCs, obtained around atezolizumab (anti-PD-L1) treatment. The sequence was collected from a man aged 65 to 85 with urothelial cancer. The genes are TRBV4-2 and TRBJ2-2, with D possibly being TRBD2 (5 bases). The CDR3 here is CASSQNVVGSNTGELFF. The CDR3 DNA sequence: TGTGCCAGCAGCCAAAACGTTGTAGGGAGTAACACCGGGGAGCTGTTTTTT.